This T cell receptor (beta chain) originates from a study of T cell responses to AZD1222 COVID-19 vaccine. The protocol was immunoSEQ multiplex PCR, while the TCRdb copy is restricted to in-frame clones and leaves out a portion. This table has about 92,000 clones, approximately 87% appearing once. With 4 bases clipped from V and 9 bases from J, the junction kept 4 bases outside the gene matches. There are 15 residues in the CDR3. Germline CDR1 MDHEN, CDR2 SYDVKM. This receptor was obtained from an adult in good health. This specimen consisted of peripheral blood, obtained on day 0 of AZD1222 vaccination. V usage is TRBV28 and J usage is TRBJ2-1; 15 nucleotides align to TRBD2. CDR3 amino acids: CASSWTSGREVEQFF. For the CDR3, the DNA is TGTGCCAGCAGTTGGACTAGCGGGAGGGAGGTTGAGCAGTTCTTC.